This record concerns one T cell receptor (beta chain) sequence. The CDR3 has 12 amino acids. Between the trimmed V and J ends, which lost 3 bases and 4 bases, there was a span of 9 bases. The germline gives CDR1 DFQATT, CDR2 SNEGSKA (reference sequence). Unique molecular identifiers were attached to individual cDNA molecules within the library. Per the original methods: With a range of 23,224 to 690,600, the median per sample was about 92,000 TCRs. TCRdb used MiXCR to reprocess the RACE reads, holding one entry per CDR3 protein. The V and J calls, along with clone size, are taken from TCRdb and not from the paper's own processing. The sample includes about 28,000 distinct CDR3 sequences, 6.5% to 9% seen only once; the top ten take almost 10%. The source of the sample is a study of human T cells and chemical hapten exposure. Overall study context: Per-sample variation in TCR yield stemmed mainly from small pooled library volume differences.

Time point indicated: healthy volunteer bleed at 2 weeks. Blood, whole and unfractionated, served as the source for total RNA extraction. The V and J genes are TRBV20-1 and TRBJ1-2; no firm D call. Input material: whole blood. This sequence was found in a human donor in good health. Some clones in this sample may be carry-over from other donors' samples. CDR3 in amino acids: CSASSGGYGYTF. The CDR3 nucleotides read TGCAGTGCTAGTTCGGGCGGCTATGGCTACACCTTC.